This T cell receptor beta chain was obtained from a study of radiation and T cells in renal cell carcinoma. Study-wide results and caveats: Pretreatment tumor biopsies were lacking, so baseline clonotypes are unknown. From baseline, blood top tumor clonotypes peaked at 2 weeks post-radiation.

Libraries were prepared by immunoSEQ multiplex PCR; TCRdb keeps only in-frame clonotypes and omits some of them. This table has about 100,000 clones, roughly 88% appearing once. Specified time point: blood 4 weeks post-SBRT, at nephrectomy. The treatment denotes: 15 Gy SBRT to primary tumor, nephrectomy 4 weeks later. Nephrectomy followed 15 Gy stereotactic body radiation by 4 weeks. Concerning this clone itself: No antigen is known for it.

Trimming took off 8 bases at V and 0 bases at J, with 11 bases between the two ends. This CDR3 has 13 amino acids. The germline V gene encodes CDR1 SGHAT and CDR2 FQNNGV. Sequencing was performed on blood, taken from a patient whose treatment included radiotherapy and nephrectomy. The clonotype comes from a man in his 60s with renal cell carcinoma. This chain connects TRBV11-2 to TRBJ2-7; perhaps TRBD2 as D (6 bases). The CDR3: CASGGDRSYEQYF. CDR3 in DNA: TGTGCCAGCGGAGGGGACCGCTCCTACGAGCAGTACTTC.